One and the same sample provided the 32 T cell receptor beta chains below, sequenced in a study of T cell responses to AZD1222 COVID-19 vaccine. The table came from immunoSEQ multiplex PCR; TCRdb's copy has only in-frame clones and leaves some out. The table has 150,000 to 200,000 clones, 90% seen once; the top ten hold about 1.6%. The starting material was peripheral blood, obtained on day 0 of AZD1222 vaccination. The receptors derive from an adult in good health.

This chain joins TRBV18 and TRBJ1-2; possibly TRBD1 for D (5 bases). The germline V gene encodes CDR1 KGHSH and CDR2 LQKENI. The CDR3 loop spans 11 amino acids. V lost 5 bases and J lost 6, with 7 bases in between. The CDR3 is CASSLGDGYTF. In nucleotides, the CDR3 is TGTGCCAGCTCATTGGGGGATGGCTACACCTTC.

CDR3 region: CAWWQDGTGELFF. The CDR3 DNA follows: TGTGCCTGGTGGCAGGATGGGACCGGGGAGCTGTTTTTT. This rearrangement joins TRBV30 to TRBJ2-2; D unresolved. Germline V gene data show CDR1 as GTSNPN and CDR2 as SVGIG (reference sequence). Trimming stripped 5 bases from V and 5 bases from J, with 12 bases between. The CDR3 runs 13 residues.

The gene calls are TRBV7-8 and TRBJ1-3; no clear D. The CDR3 runs to 15 residues. Germline values: CDR1 SGHVS, CDR2 FQNEAQ. Trimming took 5 bases from V and 1 from J, leaving 12 bases between them. The CDR3 spells CASSPRLLSGNTIYF. CDR3 in DNA: TGTGCCAGCAGCCCTCGGTTGTTGTCTGGAAACACCATATATTTT.

The gene calls are TRBV28 and TRBJ2-3; the D gene is possibly TRBD1 (5 bases). Trimming pared 3 bases from V and 0 bases from J, leaving 16 bases between. This CDR3 comprises 17 residues. Germline CDR1 and CDR2: MDHEN and SYDVKM. As DNA, the CDR3 is TGTGCCAGCAGTTTGGACATCCTAGTAACTAGCACAGATACGCAGTATTTT. This codes for CASSLDILVTSTDTQYF.

The chain links TRBV29-1 to TRBJ1-1; TRBD1 aligns across 7 bases. The CDR3 consists of 13 residues. Per germline, CDR1 SQVTM and CDR2 ANQGSEA. J lost 1 base, V lost 7 bases, and 6 bases had no gene match. CDR3 bases: TGCAGCGCCTCGGGGACAGAGAACACTGAAGCTTTCTTT. Its translation is CSASGTENTEAFF. Full variable domain (missing parts from reference TRBV29-1 and TRBJ1-1): SAVISQKPSRDICQRGTSLTIQCQVDSQVTMMFWYRQQPGQSLTLIATANQGSEATYESGFVIDKFPISRPNLTFSTLTVSNMSPEDSSIYLCSASGTENTEAFFGQGTRLTVV.

The gene calls are TRBV19 and TRBJ1-5; D is unresolved. The CDR3 extends over 13 amino acids. The V gene's germline CDR1 is LNHDA and CDR2 SQIVND (reference sequence). Trimming shortened V by 8 bases and J by 7 bases, and 15 bases separated the two germline ends. CDR3 residues: CASLGLWNQPQHF. The CDR3 DNA reads TGTGCCAGTTTGGGCCTATGGAACCAGCCCCAGCATTTT.

The CDR3 nucleotides read TGCGCCAGCAGCCAAGACAGACAGAGCTCCTACGAGCAGTACTTC. It specifies CASSQDRQSSYEQYF. The genes are TRBV4-1 and TRBJ2-7; D is perhaps TRBD1 (5 bases). The V end was cut by 0 bases, the J end by 0 bases, with 9 bases between. The CDR3 sequence is 15 residues long. Germline V lookup: CDR1 MGHRA, CDR2 YSYEKL.

The chain carries TRBV24-1 and TRBJ2-1; perhaps TRBD2 as D (6 bases). V was cut by 0 bases and J by 5 bases, with 10 bases left in between. The length of the CDR3 is 15 residues. Germline V CDR1 and CDR2: KGHDR, SFDVKD. The chain's CDR3 is CATSDLLGGNNEQFF. Written as DNA, the CDR3 is TGTGCCACCAGTGATTTGCTGGGGGGAAACAATGAGCAGTTCTTC.

V gene TRBV7-2 combines with J gene TRBJ2-1; D call uncertain. The CDR3 loop spans 14 amino acids. CDR1 is SGHTA, CDR2 FQGNSA, per germline. V was trimmed by 5 bases and J by 5 bases, leaving 13 bases between them. Written as DNA, the CDR3 is TGTGCCAGCAGCGTGACCTCGACCCACAATGAGCAGTTCTTC. Protein sequence: CASSVTSTHNEQFF.

The CDR3 DNA reads TGCAGCGTTGGGGCGTACCCAGGGGGCAACTCCTACGAGCAGTACTTC. This encodes CSVGAYPGGNSYEQYF. J is TRBJ2-7 and V is TRBV29-1, with 8 bases identical to TRBD1. Germline V gene sequence: CDR1 SQVTM, CDR2 ANQGSEA. The trim removed 4 bases at V and 0 bases at J, leaving 11 bases unmatched. This CDR3 spans 16 amino acids.

This chain uses TRBV18 with TRBJ2-1; D is unclear. CDR1 KGHSH and CDR2 LQKENI come from the germline V gene. Trimming shortened V by 4 bases and J by 9 bases, and 7 bases separated the two germline ends. This CDR3 comprises 11 residues. CDR3 nucleotide sequence: TGTGCCAGCTCACGGACCGGTGAGCAGTTCTTC. Its protein product is CASSRTGEQFF.

This sequence joins TRBV7-6 and TRBJ2-5; D gene uncertain. Germline V gene lookup returns CDR1 SGHVS and CDR2 FNYEAQ. The V gene lost 4 bases and the J gene lost 4 bases, with 7 bases spanning the gap. CDR3 length: 12 residues. CDR3: CASSSPRETQYF. CDR3 sequence (DNA): TGTGCCAGCAGCTCCCCACGAGAGACCCAGTACTTC.

This chain connects TRBV4-1 to TRBJ1-4; unclear D gene. CDR3 size: 16 residues. V dropped 0 bases and J dropped 0 bases, with 8 bases sitting between them. The germline V gene encodes CDR1 MGHRA and CDR2 YSYEKL. The chain's CDR3 is CASSQDPGATNEKLFF. The CDR3 DNA follows: TGCGCCAGCAGCCAAGATCCCGGGGCAACTAATGAAAAACTGTTTTTT.

The genes are TRBV6-1 and TRBJ2-7, with a possible D match to TRBD2 (5 bases). The CDR3 has 15 residues. Trimming took off 0 bases at V and 6 bases at J, with 15 bases between the two ends. The germline V gene has CDR1 MNHNS and CDR2 SASEGT. The CDR3 DNA is TGTGCCAGCAGTGAAGCGGGGAGACGGTTGGTCGAGCAGTACTTC. Protein sequence: CASSEAGRRLVEQYF.

V gene TRBV9 combines with J gene TRBJ2-3; 9 positions agree with TRBD2. CDR1 is SGDLS and CDR2 is YYNGEE in the germline V gene. With V trimmed by 0 bases and J by 7 bases, 6 bases remained unmatched. The CDR3 sequence is 15 residues long. CDR3: CASSVGGGAGNTQYF. The CDR3 bases are TGTGCCAGCAGCGTAGGCGGGGGGGCGGGCAATACGCAGTATTTT.

With respect to this clone: This CDR3 is also generated by other DNA sequences in the sample. The chain employs TRBV7-3 and TRBJ1-1, with TRBD1 matching 7 bases. CDR1 and CDR2 from the germline V gene are SGHTA and FQGTGA. The CDR3 covers 14 residues. After removal of 5 bases from V and 4 bases from J, the junction contained 7 bases not matched to a gene. CDR3 DNA sequence: TGTGCCAGCAGCCTACAGGGGATGGGCACTGAAGCTTTCTTT. Its protein product is CASSLQGMGTEAFF.

This chain joins TRBV11-2 and TRBJ2-5; possible D gene TRBD1, 5 bases. Germline assignment: CDR1 SGHAT and CDR2 FQNNGV. The CDR3 is 12 amino acids. V gave up 5 bases and J gave up 5 bases, with 9 bases separating them. The CDR3 here is CASSTSGETQYF. In DNA form, the CDR3 reads TGTGCCAGCAGCACGTCAGGGGAGACCCAGTACTTC.

This sequence joins TRBV19 and TRBJ1-2, with 10 bases fitting TRBD1. The CDR3 contains 15 residues. V was pared by 5 bases and J by 0 bases, with 3 bases of the junction left unmatched. Germline assignment: CDR1 LNHDA and CDR2 SQIVND (reference sequence). CDR3 nucleotide sequence: TGTGCCAGTAGTCGGGACAGGGGAGCTAACTATGGCTACACCTTC. Translating gives CASSRDRGANYGYTF.

V usage is TRBV19 and J usage is TRBJ1-2; 9 nucleotides match TRBD1. The CDR3 loop spans 16 amino acids. The trim removed 4 bases at V and 2 bases at J, leaving 8 bases unmatched. Germline CDR1 reads LNHDA; CDR2 reads SQIVND (reference sequence). CDR3 amino acids: CASSRRTGDLNYGYTF. For the CDR3, the DNA is TGTGCCAGTAGTAGACGGACAGGGGACTTAAACTATGGCTACACCTTC. Combining the CDR3 with reference TRBV19 and TRBJ1-2 gives the whole variable domain DGGITQSPKYLFRKEGQNVTLSCEQNLNHDAMYWYRQDPGQGLRLIYYSQIVNDFQKGDIAEGYSVSREKKESFPLTVTSAQKNPTAFYLCASSRRTGDLNYGYTFGSGTRLTVV.

The chain combines TRBV5-1 with TRBJ1-4; TRBD1 might be the D (5 bases). From germline, CDR1 is SGHRS and CDR2 YFSETQ. Trimming left V 3 bases short and J 0 bases short, with 15 bases between. This CDR3 is built from 17 residues. Here the CDR3 reads CASSSLGADATNEKLFF. For the CDR3, the DNA is TGCGCCAGCAGCTCACTTGGGGCGGATGCAACTAATGAAAAACTGTTTTTT.

This rearrangement joins TRBV9 to TRBJ1-5; D is uncertain. The CDR3 is made up of 13 amino acids. Deletions cut 4 bases from V and 7 bases from J, with 12 bases between. Germline V CDR1 and CDR2: SGDLS, YYNGEE. CDR3 loop: CASSPGEDQPQHF. CDR3 DNA: TGTGCCAGCAGCCCCGGGGAGGACCAGCCCCAGCATTTT.

Note on this clone: Other DNA sequences in this specimen translate into the identical CDR3. The J gene is TRBJ1-1, the V gene TRBV7-3; D remains ambiguous. CDR3 length: 13 residues. V was pared by 0 bases and J by 1 base, with 3 bases between. Per germline, CDR1 SGHTA and CDR2 FQGTGA. DNA for the CDR3: TGTGCCAGCAGCTTAACACAGAACACTGAAGCTTTCTTT. This sequence encodes CASSLTQNTEAFF.

Worth noting for this clone: Mismatch with germline at one junction end may stem from a read error. The sample contains more than one DNA sequence encoding this CDR3. The rearrangement uses TRBV7-9 and TRBJ2-7; no definite D call. Germline CDR1 is SEHNR and CDR2 is FQNEAQ (reference sequence). The CDR3 extends over 15 amino acids. CDR3 loop: CASSLVGLVSYEQYF. In nucleotides, the CDR3 is TGTGCCAGCAGTTTAGTAGGGCTAGTGTCCTACGAGCAGTACTTC.

This clone was seen just once. This chain uses TRBV4-3 with TRBJ2-1; D is ambiguous. Per germline, CDR1 LGHNA and CDR2 YSLEER. The CDR3 covers 18 residues. Trimming removed 4 bases at V and 2 bases at J, with 21 bases between. CDR3 in amino acids: CASSRSAPRPKTYNEQFF. For the CDR3, the DNA is TGCGCCAGCAGCCGATCCGCCCCACGGCCGAAGACCTACAATGAGCAGTTCTTC.

The V and J genes are TRBV6-2 or TRBV6-3 and TRBJ2-3, with TRBD2 identical over 7 bases. V lost 3 bases, J lost 0 bases, and 15 bases stayed unmatched. This CDR3 has 19 residues. Per germline, CDR1 MNHEY and CDR2 SVGEGT. The CDR3 DNA reads as TGTGCCAGCAGTTATGTCCGGGGGGTCCTTAACTCTAGCACAGATACGCAGTATTTT. Its translation: CASSYVRGVLNSSTDTQYF.

This clone has more than one count but fewer than ten. The chain is built from TRBV7-2 and TRBJ2-2; the match to TRBD2 covers 9 bases. V was clipped by 5 bases and J by 5 bases; unmatched bases: 12. Germline V gives CDR1 SGHTA, CDR2 FQGNSA. The CDR3 sequence is 17 residues long. Here the CDR3 reads CASSPAGGGELTGELFF. As DNA, the CDR3 is TGTGCCAGCAGCCCCGCGGGCGGGGGGGAGTTGACCGGGGAGCTGTTTTTT.

V is TRBV4-1 and J is TRBJ1-2; D not certain. Germline values: CDR1 MGHRA, CDR2 YSYEKL. The length of the CDR3 is 15 residues. Trimming shortened V by 0 bases and J by 1 base, and 9 bases separated the two germline ends. The CDR3 sequence: CASSQEMELNYGYTF. CDR3 in DNA: TGCGCCAGCAGCCAAGAAATGGAGCTTAACTATGGCTACACCTTC.

The chain couples TRBV15 to TRBJ2-5; 8 bases agree with TRBD2. V shed 1 base and J 1 base; nucleotides not matched to a gene: 5. Germline CDR1 reads LNHNV; CDR2 reads YYDKDF (reference sequence). There are 16 residues in the CDR3. The CDR3 DNA sequence: TGTGCCACCAGCAGAGTCCTAGCGGGTAGCCAAGAGACCCAGTACTTC. It is translated as CATSRVLAGSQETQYF.

This clone was detected once. V gene TRBV12-3 or TRBV12-4 combines with J gene TRBJ1-1; no reliable D call. CDR3 length: 13 residues. Trimming removed 6 bases at V and 5 bases at J, with 13 bases between. The CDR3 loop is CASSRRSLTEAFF. The CDR3 DNA follows: TGTGCCAGCAGCCGCAGAAGTTTGACTGAAGCTTTCTTT.

This chain links TRBV3-1 (or the pseudogene TRBV3-2) with TRBJ2-1, with 12 positions matching TRBD2. Germline lookup yields CDR1 LGHDT and CDR2 YNNKEL (reference sequence). The CDR3 spans 18 residues. The trim removed 1 base at V and 5 bases at J, leaving 9 bases unmatched. CDR3 in DNA: TGTGCCAGCAGCCAAGGCCTAGCGGGGGGGCCGACACACAATGAGCAGTTCTTC. Its translation is CASSQGLAGGPTHNEQFF.

This rearrangement joins TRBV30 to TRBJ1-5; no clear D. The ends were cut back, 0 bases at V and 5 bases at J, with 11 bases in the middle. The CDR3 contains 14 residues. Germline assignment: CDR1 GTSNPN and CDR2 SVGIG (reference sequence). In DNA form, the CDR3 reads TGTGCCTGGAGTGTAGGATCTTGGGATCAGCCCCAGCATTTT. Its translation: CAWSVGSWDQPQHF.

V is TRBV24-1 and J is TRBJ2-2; D ambiguous. The CDR3 length is 15 residues. Trimming left V 4 bases short and J 3 bases short, with 11 bases between. Germline assignment: CDR1 KGHDR and CDR2 SFDVKD. As DNA, the CDR3 is TGTGCCACCAGTGACCATGCACAGTACACCGGGGAGCTGTTTTTT. Protein: CATSDHAQYTGELFF.